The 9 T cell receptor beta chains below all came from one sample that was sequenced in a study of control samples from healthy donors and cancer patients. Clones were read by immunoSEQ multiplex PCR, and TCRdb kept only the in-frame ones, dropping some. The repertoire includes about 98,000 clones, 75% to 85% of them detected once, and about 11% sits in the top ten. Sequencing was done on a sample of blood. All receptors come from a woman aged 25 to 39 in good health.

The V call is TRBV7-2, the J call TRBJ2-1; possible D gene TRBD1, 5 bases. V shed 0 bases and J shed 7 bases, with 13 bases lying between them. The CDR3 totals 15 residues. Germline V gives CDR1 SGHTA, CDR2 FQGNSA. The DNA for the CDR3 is TGTGCCAGCAGCTTAGCGTCCGGGCCAGGGAATGAGCAGTTCTTC. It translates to CASSLASGPGNEQFF.

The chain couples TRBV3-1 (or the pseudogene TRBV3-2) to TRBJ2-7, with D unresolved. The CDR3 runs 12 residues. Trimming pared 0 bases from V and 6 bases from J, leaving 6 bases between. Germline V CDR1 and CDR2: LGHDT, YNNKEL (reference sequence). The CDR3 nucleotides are TGTGCCAGCAGCCAAGATGAGTTCGAGCAGTACTTC. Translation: CASSQDEFEQYF.

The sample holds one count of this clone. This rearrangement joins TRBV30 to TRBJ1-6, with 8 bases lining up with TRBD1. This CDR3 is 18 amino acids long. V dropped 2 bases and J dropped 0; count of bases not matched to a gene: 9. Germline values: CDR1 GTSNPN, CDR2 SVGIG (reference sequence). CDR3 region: CAWSKVQGASSYNSPLHF. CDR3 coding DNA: TGTGCCTGGAGTAAGGTGCAGGGGGCTAGCTCCTATAATTCACCCCTCCACTTT.

The CDR3 bases are TGTGCCAGCAGCCCGGCCCGTAGCACAGATACGCAGTATTTT. Protein: CASSPARSTDTQYF. This chain links TRBV5-8 with TRBJ2-3, with unresolved D. This CDR3 is 14 amino acids long. The germline V gene has CDR1 SGHTS and CDR2 YDEGEE. The ends were cut back, 4 bases at V and 0 bases at J, with 9 bases in the middle.

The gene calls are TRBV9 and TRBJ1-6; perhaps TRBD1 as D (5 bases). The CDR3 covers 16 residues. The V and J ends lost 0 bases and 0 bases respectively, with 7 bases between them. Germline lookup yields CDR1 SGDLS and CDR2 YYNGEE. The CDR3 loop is CASSVDRSSYNSPLHF. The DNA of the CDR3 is TGTGCCAGCAGCGTAGACAGGAGCTCCTATAATTCACCCCTCCACTTT.

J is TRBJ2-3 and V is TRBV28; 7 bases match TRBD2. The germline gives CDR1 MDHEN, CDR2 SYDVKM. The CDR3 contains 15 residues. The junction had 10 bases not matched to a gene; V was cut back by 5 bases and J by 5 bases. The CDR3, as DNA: TGTGCCAGCAGTCCCCGGGACTACCCGAGAGATACGCAGTATTTT. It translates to CASSPRDYPRDTQYF.

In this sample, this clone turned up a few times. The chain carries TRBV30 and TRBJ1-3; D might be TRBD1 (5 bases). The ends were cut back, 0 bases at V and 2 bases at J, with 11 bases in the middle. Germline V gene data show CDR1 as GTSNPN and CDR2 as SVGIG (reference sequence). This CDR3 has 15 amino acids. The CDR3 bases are TGTGCCTGGAGTGTCGGGGGTATGACTGGAAACACCATATATTTT. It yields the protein CAWSVGGMTGNTIYF.

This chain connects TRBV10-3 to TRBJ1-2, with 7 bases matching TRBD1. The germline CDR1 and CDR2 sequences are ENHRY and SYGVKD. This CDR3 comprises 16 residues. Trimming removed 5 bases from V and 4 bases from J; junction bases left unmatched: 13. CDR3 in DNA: TGTGCCATCAGTACCACTCGACAGGGCTGGGGCTATGGCTACACCTTC. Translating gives CAISTTRQGWGYGYTF.

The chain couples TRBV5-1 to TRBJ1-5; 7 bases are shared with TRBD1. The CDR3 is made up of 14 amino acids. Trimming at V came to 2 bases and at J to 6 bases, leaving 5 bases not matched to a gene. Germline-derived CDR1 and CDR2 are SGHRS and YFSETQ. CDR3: CASSLAGGSQPQHF. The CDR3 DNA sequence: TGCGCCAGCAGCTTAGCAGGGGGAAGTCAGCCCCAGCATTTT.